Listed below are T cell receptor beta chains from one sample, sequenced in a study of blood T cell repertoires in COVID-19. Here immunoSEQ multiplex PCR was the method, and the copy in TCRdb shows in-frame clones only, minus some. The data contain roughly 330,000 clones, roughly nine tenths of them singletons. Sequencing was performed on peripheral blood. The source of these receptors is a man between 18 and 29 years old who had recovered from COVID-19. The CDR3 runs from the conserved cysteine through the conserved F or W. The D gene is left open where the match is weak. The listing skips clone size in some rows; elsewhere it reads once, few, many or a size class.

j_call cdr3_length d_call v_call clone_size cdr3_nt cdr3_aa
TRBJ2-7 15 TRBD1 TRBV11-2 NA TGTGCCAGCAGCTTAGCGGACAGGGCGTCTTACGAGCAGTACTTC CASSLADRASYEQYF
TRBJ2-6 18 TRBD2 TRBV9 NA TGTGCCAGCAGCGTCATACCTAGCGGGAGCTCTGGGGCCAACGTCCTGACTTTC CASSVIPSGSSGANVLTF
TRBJ1-6 15 NA TRBV3-1/TRBV3-2 NA TGTGCCAGCAGCCACGGGGATGCGGGGAATTCACCCCTCCACTTT CASSHGDAGNSPLHF
TRBJ1-3 15 TRBD1 TRBV9 NA TGTGCCAGCAGCGCACAGGGGGCTGGGAGAAACACCATATATTTT CASSAQGAGRNTIYF
TRBJ2-5 12 NA TRBV10-2 NA TGCGCCAGCAAGATAGGAGGAGAGACCCAGTACTTC CASKIGGETQYF
TRBJ1-1 15 TRBD1 TRBV18 NA TGTGCCACCCTCAAGACCGGGACAGAGGCCACCGAAGCTTTCTTT CATLKTGTEATEAFF
TRBJ1-5 15 TRBD1 TRBV16 NA TGTGCCAGCAGCCGGGACAGCTTTAGCAATCAGCCCCAGCATTTT CASSRDSFSNQPQHF
TRBJ1-4 15 NA TRBV5-6 once TGTGCCAGCAGCTTAATTGGGGGGATGGATGAAAAACTGTTTTTT CASSLIGGMDEKLFF
TRBJ1-5 14 NA TRBV7-2 NA TGTGCCAGCAGCTTACGAGGCAGGGATCAGCCCCAGCATTTT CASSLRGRDQPQHF
TRBJ1-1 15 NA TRBV7-6 NA TGTGCCAGCAGCTTAGGGGCCAGGGAATACACTGAAGCTTTCTTT CASSLGAREYTEAFF
TRBJ1-4 12 NA TRBV5-6 once TGTGCCAGCAGCTCCGGGGGGGAAAAACTGTTTTTT CASSSGGEKLFF
TRBJ1-3 14 NA TRBV6-5 NA TGTGCCAGCACTTCAGGGGTGGTGGGAAACACCATATATTTT CASTSGVVGNTIYF
TRBJ2-7 14 TRBD2 TRBV6-5 NA TGTGCCAGCAGTTCCCAAGGGGTGGGGGGGGAGCAGTACTTC CASSSQGVGGEQYF
TRBJ2-1 19 TRBD1 TRBV5-4 NA TGTGCCAGCAGCTTGGGCGGGACAGGGGGCGGTCTGTTCCACAATGAGCAGTTCTTC CASSLGGTGGGLFHNEQFF
TRBJ2-3 15 NA TRBV19 NA TGTGCCAGTAGTATCTCGACAAAGTTCACAGATACGCAGTATTTT CASSISTKFTDTQYF
TRBJ2-7 11 NA TRBV9 once TGTGCCAGCAGCGGCGGGTCCGAGCAGTACTTC CASSGGSEQYF
TRBJ1-2 14 TRBD1 TRBV19 NA TGTGCCAGTACCCCGGGACAGGGGGCCTATGGCTACACCTTC CASTPGQGAYGYTF
TRBJ2-1 13 NA TRBV20-1 NA TGCAGTGCTAGTCCCCTCGACTCGGATGAGCAGTTCTTC CSASPLDSDEQFF
TRBJ2-7 16 TRBD1 TRBV7-9 once TGTGCCAGCAGCTTGGAACCGGGACAGGGGCCCTACGAGCAGTACTTC CASSLEPGQGPYEQYF
TRBJ2-7 11 NA TRBV2 once TGTGCCAGCACCCCAGGGAACGAGCAGTACTTC CASTPGNEQYF
TRBJ2-5 15 TRBD1 TRBV6-1 NA TGTGCCAGCAGTGAAGCAATAGGGGGCGGAGAGACCCAGTACTTC CASSEAIGGGETQYF
TRBJ2-1 15 TRBD2 TRBV18 NA TGTGCCAGCTCACCATCGGGACTAGCGTACAATGAGCAGTTCTTC CASSPSGLAYNEQFF
TRBJ1-6 14 NA TRBV7-2 NA TGTGCCAGCAGCTTAGAGGATTGGCGGGGGTCCCTCCACTTT CASSLEDWRGSLHF
TRBJ2-3 16 TRBD2 TRBV2 NA TGTGCCAGCAGTGACTCGAGCGGGGGGCTGGCGGATACGCAGTATTTT CASSDSSGGLADTQYF
TRBJ1-5 15 NA TRBV21-1 NA TGTGCCAGCAGCCCCCCCGGGTCGGACAATCAGCCCCAGCATTTT CASSPPGSDNQPQHF
TRBJ1-1 18 TRBD1 TRBV5-4 NA TGTGCCAGCAGCTTGGGGCCGACTCGACAGGGGGCGAGGACTGAAGCTTTCTTT CASSLGPTRQGARTEAFF
TRBJ2-4 13 NA TRBV6-6 NA TGTGCCAGCAGAACTTCGGGGGAAAACATTCAGTACTTC CASRTSGENIQYF
TRBJ1-6 18 TRBD1 TRBV7-9 NA TGTGCCAGCAGCTTATTAACCCTTAGGACAGGGGAAAGTTCACCCCTCCACTTT CASSLLTLRTGESSPLHF
TRBJ1-2 16 NA TRBV5-8 many TGTGCCAGCAGCCCCTCTTACGCCAGGGATTCCTATGGCTACACCTTC CASSPSYARDSYGYTF
TRBJ1-2 14 TRBD1 TRBV10-3 NA TGTGCCATCAGTGATGGGAACAGGGGGCACGGCTACACCTTC CAISDGNRGHGYTF
TRBJ2-1 13 NA TRBV6-5 few TGTGCCAGCAGTCAACCTGGCTCTAACAGGCAGTTCTTC CASSQPGSNRQFF
TRBJ1-1 11 NA TRBV25-1 once TGTGCCGTAGCAGAGAACACTGAAGCTTTCTTT CAVAENTEAFF
TRBJ1-1 16 NA TRBV6-5 NA TGTGCCAGCAGTTACCGTCCTAACGCTCCGAACACTGAAGCTTTCTTT CASSYRPNAPNTEAFF
TRBJ1-1 14 TRBD1 TRBV27 NA TGTGCCAGCAGTTTTAGGACAGGTACCACTGAAGCTTTCTTT CASSFRTGTTEAFF
TRBJ2-6 18 TRBD1 TRBV18 many TGTGCCAGCTCACCCTCGGGACAGCCGTACTCTGGGGCCAACGTCCTGACTTTC CASSPSGQPYSGANVLTF
TRBJ2-7 15 TRBD1 TRBV7-8 NA TGTGCCAGCACCCAAGGGGTGCAGGGGGCGACCGAGCAGTACTTC CASTQGVQGATEQYF